The entry below gives a single T cell receptor (beta chain) sequence along with its context. This specimen belongs to a study of lymphopenia after photon versus proton radiotherapy. Clones were sequenced by immunoSEQ multiplex PCR, and TCRdb holds only the in-frame ones, with some missing. The sample carries roughly 150,000 clones, roughly nine tenths recorded once. Trimming took 0 bases from V and 8 from J, leaving 17 bases between them. In germline, CDR1 is MGHRA, CDR2 YSYEKL. The CDR3 loop spans 16 amino acids. The sequenced sample was peripheral blood, obtained from a patient treated with photon-based radiotherapy. This clonotype originated in a man aged 45-60 years with gastric cancer. The chain employs TRBV4-1 and TRBJ2-1; maybe TRBD2 (5 bases). The CDR3 bases are TGCGCCAGCAGCCAAGATCTTACTCGGCAGGACTATGAGCAGTTCTTC. As protein: CASSQDLTRQDYEQFF.